Below are 29 T cell receptor beta chains sequenced from a single sample in a study of cytomegalovirus exposure and HLA in healthy donors. A multiplex PCR was run with 60 Vbeta primers and 13 Jbeta primers. The data were produced by immunoSEQ multiplex PCR, yet TCRdb's version contains in-frame clones alone and is incomplete. The sample comprises around 150,000 clones, less than 85% of which are singletons, and just under 6.5% rests with the top ten. Sample: PBMCs. The receptors shown here come from a man aged 45 to 65 in good health and CMV-seropositive.

The CDR3 loop is CASSPAGEYNEQFF. The CDR3 region has the DNA TGTGCCAGCAGTCCAGCGGGAGAGTACAATGAGCAGTTCTTC. The chain uses TRBV27 and TRBJ2-1; TRBD2 matches 8 bases. J was trimmed by 4 bases and V by 5 bases; bases with no gene match: 4. Looked up from germline, CDR1 is MNHEY and CDR2 is SMNVEV (reference sequence). CDR3 length: 14 amino acids.

J is TRBJ2-1 and V is TRBV30; 9 bases map to TRBD1. CDR3 size: 14 residues. From germline, CDR1 is GTSNPN and CDR2 SVGIG (reference sequence). The V and J ends lost 5 bases and 6 bases, in that order; junction bases with no gene match: 8. The CDR3 bases are TGTGCCTGGGCCCCCGGGACAGGGTTCAATGAGCAGTTCTTC. The encoded protein is CAWAPGTGFNEQFF.

This chain connects TRBV5-1 to TRBJ1-1; the D is unclear. Trimming stripped 0 bases from V and 5 bases from J, with 8 bases between. This CDR3 comprises 13 residues. CDR1 and CDR2 (germline): SGHRS, YFSETQ. The chain's CDR3 is CASSLGLGTEAFF. The CDR3 DNA reads as TGCGCCAGCAGCTTGGGACTAGGTACTGAAGCTTTCTTT.

In its sample, this clone was seen a few times. This rearrangement joins TRBV11-2 to TRBJ2-2, with 7 bases fitting TRBD2. The V segment lost 3 bases and the J segment 4 bases; nucleotides outside the gene matches: 8. CDR1 is SGHAT, CDR2 FQNNGV, per germline. This CDR3 is built from 16 residues. DNA of the CDR3: TGTGCCAGCAGCTTGGTAGCGGGCTATGGCACCGGGGAGCTGTTTTTT. Amino acid sequence: CASSLVAGYGTGELFF.

The CDR3: CASSTDTGQETQYF. Written as DNA, the CDR3 is TGCGCCAGCAGCACAGACACCGGCCAAGAGACCCAGTACTTC. This chain connects TRBV5-1 to TRBJ2-5, with D unresolved. Germline values: CDR1 SGHRS, CDR2 YFSETQ. The CDR3 contains 14 residues. V lost 4 bases, J lost 1 base, and 11 bases lay in between.

The chain combines TRBV4-1 with TRBJ1-3, with a tentative D call TRBD1 (5 bases). CDR3 length: 16 residues. V was shortened by 1 base and J by 4 bases, with 14 bases between the two germline ends. Looked up from germline, CDR1 is MGHRA and CDR2 is YSYEKL. The CDR3 region is CASSQGLGGRGNTIYF. Written as DNA, the CDR3 is TGCGCCAGCAGCCAAGGGCTCGGGGGACGGGGAAACACCATATATTTT.

This clone was counted once. The chain employs TRBV25-1 and TRBJ1-1; weak D call: TRBD1 (6 bases). CDR1 and CDR2 (germline): MGHDK, SYGVNS. The V and J ends lost 11 bases and 5 bases respectively, with 12 bases between them. The CDR3 covers 11 residues. The CDR3 coding sequence is TGTGCCTGTCAGGGGTATACTGAAGCTTTCTTT. This encodes CACQGYTEAFF.

This rearrangement joins TRBV28 to TRBJ1-1; perhaps TRBD1 as D (5 bases). V shed 8 bases and J shed 4 bases, with 20 bases lying between them. The germline gives CDR1 MDHEN, CDR2 SYDVKM. This CDR3 has 15 amino acids. The CDR3: CASGGGVGMSTEAFF. Written as DNA, the CDR3 is TGTGCCAGCGGGGGAGGGGTTGGGATGAGCACTGAAGCTTTCTTT. Full variable domain (outside the CDR3, taken from reference TRBV28 and TRBJ1-1): DVKVTQSSRYLVKRTGEKVFLECVQDMDHENMFWYRQDPGLGLRLIYFSYDVKMKEKGDIPEGYSVSREKKERFSLILESASTNQTSMYLCASGGGVGMSTEAFFGQGTRLTVV.

This clone occurred a few times. The V gene is TRBV6-1, the J gene TRBJ2-5, with 7 bases fitting TRBD1. Germline V lookup: CDR1 MNHNS, CDR2 SASEGT. CDR3 length equals 13 residues. J lost 1 base, V lost 5 bases, and 1 base had no gene match. The DNA for the CDR3 is TGTGCCAGCAGTCGGGACAGCCAAGAGACCCAGTACTTC. Translation gives CASSRDSQETQYF.

This clone was recorded once. The V call is TRBV4-2, the J call TRBJ2-7; 7 bases are shared with TRBD2. The V gene end was trimmed by 4 bases and the J gene end by 4 bases; junction bases not matched to a gene: 10. The CDR3 consists of 15 residues. Germline V gives CDR1 LGHNA, CDR2 YNFKEQ. The CDR3 DNA sequence: TGTGCCAGCAGCCTCCGGGCGGGAGTTGGTTACGAGCAGTACTTC. It encodes CASSLRAGVGYEQYF.

The gene calls are TRBV27 and TRBJ2-7, with TRBD1 identical over 8 bases. V shed 6 bases and J 1 base; nucleotides not matched to a gene: 14. The CDR3 is made up of 17 amino acids. Germline assignment: CDR1 MNHEY and CDR2 SMNVEV (reference sequence). The CDR3 DNA reads as TGTGCCAGCAGAAATCCTTACAGGGGGTCAGGATCCTACGAGCAGTACTTC. This codes for CASRNPYRGSGSYEQYF.

Written as DNA, the CDR3 is TGCGCCAGCAGCCAATCTCTCCTAGCCTCCTACGAGCAGTACTTC. Translated, it gives CASSQSLLASYEQYF. The genes are TRBV4-1 and TRBJ2-7, with a possible D match to TRBD2 (5 bases). CDR3 length: 15 amino acids. The germline CDR1 and CDR2 sequences are MGHRA and YSYEKL. Trimming stripped 2 bases from V and 0 bases from J, with 11 bases between.

This clone was detected once. The chain has TRBV6-6 and TRBJ2-7; the D gene is possibly TRBD2 (6 bases). The germline V gene has CDR1 MNHNY and CDR2 SVGAGI (reference sequence). There are 15 residues in the CDR3. Trimming shortened V by 2 bases and J by 1 base, and 12 bases separated the two germline ends. CDR3 nucleotide sequence: TGTGCCAGCAGTTACCCCCGGGAGACGTCCTACGAGCAGTACTTC. It specifies CASSYPRETSYEQYF.

The J gene is TRBJ1-1, the V gene TRBV5-1; TRBD1 agrees at 9 bases. V shed 3 bases, J shed 5 bases, and the junction held 2 bases outside the gene matches. The CDR3 spans 13 residues. In germline, CDR1 is SGHRS, CDR2 YFSETQ. In DNA, the CDR3 is TGCGCCAGCAGCTACAGGGGGCAGACTGAAGCTTTCTTT. Translating it yields CASSYRGQTEAFF.

DNA for the CDR3: TGCGCCAGCAGCCCGGGACAGGGGAGCGGGGAGCTGTTTTTT. The encoded protein is CASSPGQGSGELFF. V gene TRBV5-1 combines with J gene TRBJ2-2; TRBD1 aligns across 10 bases. Germline assignment: CDR1 SGHRS and CDR2 YFSETQ. The CDR3 contains 14 residues. Trimming took 4 bases from V and 7 from J; bases not matched to a gene: 4.

The CDR3 DNA reads as TGCGCCAGCAGCTTGGCCTCACTTGTGAGCTCCTACAATGAGCAGTTCTTC. This translates into CASSLASLVSSYNEQFF. The chain has TRBV5-1 and TRBJ2-1; D gene uncertain. Germline assignment: CDR1 SGHRS and CDR2 YFSETQ. The CDR3 spans 17 residues. Trimming pared 0 bases from V and 0 bases from J, leaving 13 bases between. The full variable domain, rest sourced from reference TRBV5-1 and TRBJ2-1, is KAGVTQTPRYLIKTRGQQVTLSCSPISGHRSVSWYQQTPGQGLQFLFEYFSETQRNKGNFPGRFSGRQFSNSRSEMNVSTLELGDSALYLCASSLASLVSSYNEQFFGPGTRLTVL.

The chain uses TRBV19 and TRBJ1-5, with D hard to call. Per germline, CDR1 LNHDA and CDR2 SQIVND (reference sequence). CDR3 size: 17 residues. Trimming removed 4 bases at V and 4 bases at J, with 20 bases between. CDR3 region: CASSTDWNHGVNQPQHF. DNA for the CDR3: TGTGCCAGTAGTACTGACTGGAATCACGGGGTGAATCAGCCCCAGCATTTT. Supplemented by reference TRBV19 and TRBJ1-5, the full variable domain reads DGGITQSPKYLFRKEGQNVTLSCEQNLNHDAMYWYRQDPGQGLRLIYYSQIVNDFQKGDIAEGYSVSREKKESFPLTVTSAQKNPTAFYLCASSTDWNHGVNQPQHFGDGTRLSIL.

J is TRBJ1-3 and V is TRBV18, with 12 bases matching TRBD1. The CDR3 has 16 residues. Per the germline V gene, CDR1 is KGHSH and CDR2 is LQKENI. The V gene end was trimmed by 4 bases and the J gene end by 4 bases; junction bases not matched to a gene: 5. CDR3 sequence reads: CASSQGTGGVGNTIYF. The CDR3 DNA is TGTGCCAGCTCACAAGGGACAGGGGGCGTAGGAAACACCATATATTTT.

This clone was seen just once. One junction end disagrees with the germline gene, perhaps due to a read error. V gene TRBV7-9 combines with J gene TRBJ2-3; D unclear. CDR1 is SEHNR and CDR2 is FQNEAQ in the germline V gene (reference sequence). The CDR3 consists of 15 residues. The CDR3 loop is CSSSFSSTSTDTQYF. CDR3 sequence (DNA): TGTTCCAGCAGCTTTTCATCCACTAGCACAGATACGCAGTATTTT.

This chain uses TRBV11-3 with TRBJ2-1; 13 positions match TRBD2. CDR1 is SGHNT and CDR2 is YENEEA in the germline V gene. The junction had 6 bases not matched to a gene; V was cut back by 7 bases and J by 3 bases. This CDR3 comprises 16 residues. The CDR3, as DNA: TGTGCCAGCACCCCCAGACTAGCGGGAGGCTACAATGAGCAGTTCTTC. Protein sequence: CASTPRLAGGYNEQFF.

There are a few counts of this clone. V and J are TRBV7-8 and TRBJ1-4; no firm D call. Germline V gene data show CDR1 as SGHVS and CDR2 as FQNEAQ. This CDR3 comprises 14 residues. V gave up 5 bases and J gave up 7 bases, with 14 bases separating them. CDR3 sequence: CASSGDPNVEKLFF. The CDR3 nucleotides are TGTGCCAGCAGCGGAGATCCGAACGTTGAAAAACTGTTTTTT.

V gene TRBV5-1 combines with J gene TRBJ2-3; 7 bases agree with TRBD1. The CDR3 has 15 amino acids. The germline V gene encodes CDR1 SGHRS and CDR2 YFSETQ. J was trimmed by 2 bases and V by 4 bases; bases with no gene match: 7. The CDR3 is CASSGKTGLTDTQYF. DNA of the CDR3: TGCGCCAGCAGCGGAAAGACAGGGCTCACAGATACGCAGTATTTT.

This clone was counted only a few times. The J gene is TRBJ1-5, the V gene TRBV28, with 9 bases identical to TRBD1. In germline, CDR1 is MDHEN, CDR2 SYDVKM. The CDR3 covers 15 residues. V was clipped by 2 bases and J by 1 base; unmatched bases: 0. CDR3: CASSLDRGSNQPQHF. The CDR3 DNA is TGTGCCAGCAGTTTAGACAGGGGGAGCAATCAGCCCCAGCATTTT.

The chain links TRBV5-1 to TRBJ2-7, with a tentative D call TRBD2 (6 bases). V gave up 0 bases and J gave up 4 bases, with 14 bases separating them. Per the germline V gene, CDR1 is SGHRS and CDR2 is YFSETQ. This CDR3 has 15 amino acids. The CDR3 here is CASSLVAGPTYEQYF. The CDR3 region has the DNA TGCGCCAGCAGCTTGGTTGCGGGACCGACTTACGAGCAGTACTTC.

The chain carries TRBV11-2 and TRBJ1-1; 7 positions match TRBD1. This CDR3 has 13 residues. Germline-derived CDR1 and CDR2 are SGHAT and FQNNGV. J was trimmed by 2 bases and V by 7 bases; bases with no gene match: 4. CDR3 loop: CASTQGLNTEAFF. The DNA for the CDR3 is TGTGCCAGCACACAGGGGCTTAACACTGAAGCTTTCTTT.

The V call is TRBV28, the J call TRBJ1-2, with TRBD1 matching 8 bases. Germline V gene sequence: CDR1 MDHEN, CDR2 SYDVKM. The length of the CDR3 is 15 residues. V trimming: 2 bases; J trimming: 3 bases; junction bases outside the gene matches: 5. CDR3 protein: CASSLPRTGHYGYTF. CDR3 sequence (DNA): TGTGCCAGCAGTTTACCCAGGACAGGGCACTATGGCTACACCTTC.

The V gene is TRBV7-4, the J gene TRBJ1-5; possible D gene TRBD1, 6 bases. The CDR3 is 16 residues long. Germline V gene lookup returns CDR1 SGHVT and CDR2 SQSDAQ. Deletions cut 1 base from V and 3 bases from J, with 13 bases between. Written as DNA, the CDR3 is TGTGCCAGCAGCTTAGGTGGACAGACAAACAATCAGCCCCAGCATTTT. Protein sequence: CASSLGGQTNNQPQHF.

The chain couples TRBV2 to TRBJ2-1, with TRBD2 matching over 7 bases. CDR3 size: 15 residues. J was trimmed by 3 bases and V by 3 bases; bases with no gene match: 5. CDR1 SNHLY and CDR2 FYNNEI come from the germline V gene. CDR3 loop: CASSEVAGYYNEQFF. CDR3 bases: TGTGCCAGCAGTGAGGTAGCGGGCTACTACAATGAGCAGTTCTTC.

V and J are TRBV7-9 and TRBJ1-1; 7 bases are shared with TRBD1. Germline V CDR1 and CDR2: SEHNR, FQNEAQ (reference sequence). CDR3 length equals 19 residues. V dropped 0 bases and J dropped 0; count of bases not matched to a gene: 13. CDR3 DNA sequence: TGTGCCAGCAGCTTAGCCCGATACAGGGGCGGTTACGTGAACACTGAAGCTTTCTTT. Its translation is CASSLARYRGGYVNTEAFF. The full variable domain, in which reference TRBV7-9 and TRBJ1-1 provide the parts outside the CDR3, is DTGVSQNPRHKITKRGQNVTFRCDPISEHNRLYWYRQTLGQGPEFLTYFQNEAQLEKSRLLSDRFSAERPKGSFSTLEIQRTEQGDSAMYLCASSLARYRGGYVNTEAFFGQGTRLTVV.